This TCR beta chain was sequenced in a study of blood T cells in healthy people across ages. Findings of the study overall: Both higher diversity and more naive CD4+ cells marked long-lived donors when set against aged donors. Older age coincided with a roughly linear decline in TCR beta diversity per million T cells.

Through a sample-barcoded 5' primer and a J-beta primer mix, a second PCR was run for 7 to 11 cycles. Every single cDNA molecule received a tag from a template-switch adaptor with 12 random nucleotides. TCRdb used MiXCR to reprocess the 5' RACE reads, holding one entry per CDR3 protein. The sample comprises some 1.8 million distinct CDR3 sequences, roughly two fifths of which are singletons, and under 30% rests with the top ten. This CDR3 is built from 15 residues. The junction had 8 bases not matched to a gene; V was cut back by 1 base and J by 8 bases. Germline V gene lookup returns CDR1 DFQATT and CDR2 SNEGSKA (reference sequence). A few counts support this clonotype. Its antigen is undetermined. The sample, about 9.7 milliliters of peripheral blood, was drawn from each donor.

This receptor was taken from a human donor in good health. The specimen was blood. The V gene is TRBV20-1, the J gene TRBJ2-1, with 10 bases identical to TRBD1. The CDR3 here is CSARGVGQGVYEQFF. Here the CDR3 DNA reads TGCAGTGCTAGAGGGGTAGGACAGGGGGTATATGAGCAGTTCTTC.